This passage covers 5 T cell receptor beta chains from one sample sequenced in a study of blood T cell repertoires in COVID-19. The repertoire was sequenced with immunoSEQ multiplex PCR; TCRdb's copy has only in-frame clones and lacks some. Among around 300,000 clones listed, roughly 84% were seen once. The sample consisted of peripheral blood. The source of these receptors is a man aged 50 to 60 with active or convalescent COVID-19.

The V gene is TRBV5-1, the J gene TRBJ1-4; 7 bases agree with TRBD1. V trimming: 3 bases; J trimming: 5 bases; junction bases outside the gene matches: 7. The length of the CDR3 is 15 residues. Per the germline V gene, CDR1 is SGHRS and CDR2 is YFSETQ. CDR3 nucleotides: TGCGCCAGCAGCTGGCAGGGGGTGACGAATGAAAAACTGTTTTTT. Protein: CASSWQGVTNEKLFF.

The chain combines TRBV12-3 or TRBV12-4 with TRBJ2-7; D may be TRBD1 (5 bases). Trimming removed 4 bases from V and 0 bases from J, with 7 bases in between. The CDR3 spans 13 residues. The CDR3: CASSWGSSYEQYF. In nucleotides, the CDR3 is TGTGCCAGCAGTTGGGGCAGCTCCTACGAGCAGTACTTC.

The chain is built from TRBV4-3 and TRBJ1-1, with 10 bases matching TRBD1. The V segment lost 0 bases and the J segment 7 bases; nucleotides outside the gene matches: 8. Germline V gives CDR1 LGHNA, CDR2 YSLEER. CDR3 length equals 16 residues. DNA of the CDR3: TGCGCCAGCAGCCAAGACCCGGGACAGGGGTTCCATGAAGCTTTCTTT. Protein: CASSQDPGQGFHEAFF.

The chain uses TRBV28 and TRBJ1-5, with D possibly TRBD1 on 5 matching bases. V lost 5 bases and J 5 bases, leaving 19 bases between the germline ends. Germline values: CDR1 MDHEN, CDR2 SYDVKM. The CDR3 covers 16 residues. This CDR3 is CASSPSRRGSDQPQHF. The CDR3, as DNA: TGTGCCAGCAGTCCATCGAGGCGGGGGTCGGATCAGCCCCAGCATTTT. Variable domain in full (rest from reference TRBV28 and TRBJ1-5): DVKVTQSSRYLVKRTGEKVFLECVQDMDHENMFWYRQDPGLGLRLIYFSYDVKMKEKGDIPEGYSVSREKKERFSLILESASTNQTSMYLCASSPSRRGSDQPQHFGDGTRLSIL.

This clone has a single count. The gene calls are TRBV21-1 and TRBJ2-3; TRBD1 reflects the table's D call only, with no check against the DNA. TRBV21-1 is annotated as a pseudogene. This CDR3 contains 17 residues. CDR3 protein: CASSPPDRDLVSDTQYF. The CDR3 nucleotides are TGTGCCAGCAGCCCTCCCGACAGGGACCTAGTAAGCGATACGCAGTATTTT.